Listed below are T cell receptor beta chains from one sample, sequenced in a study of a mutant IDH1 vaccine in newly diagnosed glioma. Their specific antigens are unknown. The method was immunoSEQ multiplex PCR; TCRdb's version includes in-frame clones alone and lacks a portion of them. The data contain 45,000 to 65,000 clones, approximately 64% of them singletons. The specimen was peripheral blood mononuclear cells (PBMCs), collected from a glioma patient whose treatment included an IDH1 peptide vaccine. All receptors derive from a man aged 35-49 years with glioma. Some clones in this sample may be carry-over from other donors' samples. CDR3s leave out the opening cysteine and the closing phenylalanine or tryptophan. The order of the fields is V gene, J gene, CDR3 protein.

>TRBV7-2|TRBJ2-1
ASSLDSGGRYNEQF
>TRBV5-5|TRBJ2-7
ASSPSGTSWEQY
>TRBV5-1|TRBJ2-3
ASKVRDRSPDTQY
>TRBV7-6|TRBJ2-4
ASSSGPGNIQY
>TRBV10-3|TRBJ2-3
AISEKGLGTDTQY
>TRBV27|TRBJ1-2
ASSIDSNYGYT
>TRBV5-1|TRBJ2-2
ASSFFPSGGAITNTGELF
>TRBV4-1|TRBJ2-7
ASSQNSVSGGYEQY
>TRBV6-1|TRBJ1-3
ASGGGASGNTIY
>TRBV4-1|TRBJ2-2
ASSPLTGTGELF
>TRBV29-1|TRBJ2-3
SVESGPITGDTQY
>TRBV5-1|TRBJ2-7
ASSLAAQASSYEQY